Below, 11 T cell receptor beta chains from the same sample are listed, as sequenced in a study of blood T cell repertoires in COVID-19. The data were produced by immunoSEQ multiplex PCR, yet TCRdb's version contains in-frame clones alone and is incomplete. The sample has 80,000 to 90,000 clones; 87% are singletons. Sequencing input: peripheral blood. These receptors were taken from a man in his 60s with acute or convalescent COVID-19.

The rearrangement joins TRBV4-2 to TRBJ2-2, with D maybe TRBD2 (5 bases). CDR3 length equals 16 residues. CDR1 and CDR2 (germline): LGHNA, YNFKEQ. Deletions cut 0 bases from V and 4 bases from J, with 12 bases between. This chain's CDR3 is CASSQDHGVGTGELFF. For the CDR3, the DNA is TGTGCCAGCAGCCAAGATCACGGGGTTGGCACCGGGGAGCTGTTTTTT.

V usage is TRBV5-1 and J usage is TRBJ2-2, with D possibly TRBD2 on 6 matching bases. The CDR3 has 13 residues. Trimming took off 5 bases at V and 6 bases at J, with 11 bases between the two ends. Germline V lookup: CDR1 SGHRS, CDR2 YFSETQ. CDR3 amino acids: CASRLREAGELFF. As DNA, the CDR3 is TGCGCCAGCAGACTGAGGGAGGCCGGGGAGCTGTTTTTT.

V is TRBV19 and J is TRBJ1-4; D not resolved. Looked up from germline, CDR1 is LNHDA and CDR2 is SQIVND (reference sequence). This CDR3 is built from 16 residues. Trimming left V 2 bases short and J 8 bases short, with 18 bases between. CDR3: CASSIKRWQPREKLFF. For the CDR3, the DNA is TGTGCCAGTAGTATAAAGCGGTGGCAGCCCAGAGAAAAACTGTTTTTT.

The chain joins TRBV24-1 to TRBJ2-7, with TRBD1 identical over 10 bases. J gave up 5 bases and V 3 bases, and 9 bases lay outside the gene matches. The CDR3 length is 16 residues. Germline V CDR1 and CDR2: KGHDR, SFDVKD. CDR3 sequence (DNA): TGTGCCACCAGTGATCTGGGGGACAGGGGCATAGACGAGCAGTACTTC. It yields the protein CATSDLGDRGIDEQYF.

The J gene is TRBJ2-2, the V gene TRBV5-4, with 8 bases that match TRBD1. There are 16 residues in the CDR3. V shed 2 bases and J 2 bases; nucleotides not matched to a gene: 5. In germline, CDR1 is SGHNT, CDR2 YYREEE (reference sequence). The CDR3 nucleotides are TGTGCCAGCAGCTTACCTGGACAGGGTAACACCGGGGAGCTGTTTTTT. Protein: CASSLPGQGNTGELFF.

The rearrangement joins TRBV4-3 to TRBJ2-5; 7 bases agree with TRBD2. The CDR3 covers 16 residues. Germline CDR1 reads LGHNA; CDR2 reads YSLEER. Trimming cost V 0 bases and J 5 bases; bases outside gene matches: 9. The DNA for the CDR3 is TGCGCCAGCAGCCAAGATTTCGGCGGGGGTGGTGAGACCCAGTACTTC. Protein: CASSQDFGGGGETQYF.

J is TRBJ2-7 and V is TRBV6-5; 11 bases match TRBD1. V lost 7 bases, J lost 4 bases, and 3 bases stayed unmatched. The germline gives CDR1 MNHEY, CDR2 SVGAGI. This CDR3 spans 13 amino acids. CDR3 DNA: TGTGCCAGCACGGACAGGGGGCGGTACGAGCAGTACTTC. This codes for CASTDRGRYEQYF.

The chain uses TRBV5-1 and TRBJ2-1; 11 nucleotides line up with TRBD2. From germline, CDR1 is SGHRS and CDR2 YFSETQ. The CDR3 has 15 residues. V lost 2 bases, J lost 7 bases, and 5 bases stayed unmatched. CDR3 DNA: TGCGCCAGCAGCTTTCTAGCGGGGGGACATAATGAGCAGTTCTTC. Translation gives CASSFLAGGHNEQFF.

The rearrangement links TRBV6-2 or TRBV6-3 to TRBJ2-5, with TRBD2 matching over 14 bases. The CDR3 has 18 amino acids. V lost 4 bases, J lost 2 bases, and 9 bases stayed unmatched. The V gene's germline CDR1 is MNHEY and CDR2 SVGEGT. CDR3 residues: CASSFGTSGGDEQETQYF. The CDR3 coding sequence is TGTGCCAGCAGTTTCGGGACTAGCGGGGGAGATGAACAAGAGACCCAGTACTTC.

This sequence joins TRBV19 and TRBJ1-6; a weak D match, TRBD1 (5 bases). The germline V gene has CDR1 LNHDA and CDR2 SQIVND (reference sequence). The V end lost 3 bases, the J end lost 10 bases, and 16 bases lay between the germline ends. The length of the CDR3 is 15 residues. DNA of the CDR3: TGTGCCAGTAGTATTTCGGGTACAGGCGCATCACCCCTCCACTTT. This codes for CASSISGTGASPLHF.

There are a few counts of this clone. The CDR3 region has the DNA TGTGCCAGCAGTTCCCGAGGGCGACAGGGGTCGTACCAAGAGACCCAGTACTTC. This translates into CASSSRGRQGSYQETQYF. This chain joins TRBV6-2 or TRBV6-3 and TRBJ2-5; 8 nucleotides agree with TRBD1. This CDR3 is 18 amino acids long. Unmatched junction bases numbered 13, after V lost 4 bases and J lost 0 bases. Germline V gene lookup returns CDR1 MNHEY and CDR2 SVGEGT.